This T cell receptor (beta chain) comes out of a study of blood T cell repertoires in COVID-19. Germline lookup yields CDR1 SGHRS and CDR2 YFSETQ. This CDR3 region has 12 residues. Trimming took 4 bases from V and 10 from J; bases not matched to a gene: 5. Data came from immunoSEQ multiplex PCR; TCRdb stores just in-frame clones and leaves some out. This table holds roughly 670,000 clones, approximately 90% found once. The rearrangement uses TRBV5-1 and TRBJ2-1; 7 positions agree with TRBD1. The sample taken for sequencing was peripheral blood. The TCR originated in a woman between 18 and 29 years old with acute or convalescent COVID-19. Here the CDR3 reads CASSGRQGEQFF. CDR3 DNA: TGCGCCAGCAGCGGTCGACAGGGCGAGCAGTTCTTC.